Sequencing of this T cell receptor (beta chain) was carried out in a study of human T cells and chemical hapten exposure. Germline V gives CDR1 DFQATT, CDR2 SNEGSKA (reference sequence). V lost 1 base and J 6 bases, leaving 17 bases between the germline ends. This CDR3 is 15 amino acids long. Time point defined: patch test 1, 2 weeks after DPC sensitization. Treatment described: therapeutic diphenylcyclopropenone sensitization with weekly scalp DPC. Sequencing started from total RNA isolated from unfractionated whole blood. This clonotype showed up many times. Its specificity is not known. General study points: Expanded TCRs were compared with controls, and the expanded TCRs formed significantly more large CDR3 similarity clusters. Sensitizing to DPC left TCRs with a frequency above 1 in 1000 unaltered.

Unique molecular identifiers were attached to individual cDNA molecules within the library. TCRdb fed the RACE reads into MiXCR, producing one record per CDR3 protein. The data contain 370,000 or so distinct CDR3 sequences, approximately 5.1% of them singletons. This TCR was sampled from a woman aged 50 to 60 with alopecia areata. Some clones in this sample may be carry-over from other donors' samples. The rearrangement joins TRBV20-1 to TRBJ2-3, with D possibly being TRBD2 (6 bases). Specimen: whole blood, collected in connection with sensitization to the hapten diphenylcyclopropenone (DPC). CDR3 sequence (DNA): TGCAGTGCTAGAGCCCAGGGTAGCGGAACGGATACGCAGTATTTT. Residues: CSARAQGSGTDTQYF.